This T cell receptor beta chain was recovered during a study of T-cell memory formation after mild COVID-19. Turning to the study itself: TCR clusters mostly belonged to single donors.

TCRalpha and TCRbeta libraries used 5'RACE with constant-segment primers and UMIs. TCRdb processed the 5' RACE reads anew with MiXCR; each CDR3 protein has one entry. The sample shows about 250,000 distinct CDR3 sequences, roughly 18% of them seen only once. The CDR3 has 11 residues. Trimming took 3 bases from V and 7 from J, leaving 6 bases between them. Per germline, CDR1 MDHEN and CDR2 SYDVKM. This sequence joins TRBV28 and TRBJ2-5; no firm D call. The sequenced material came from PBMCs or a T cell subset sorted from them (not recorded which). The sequence derives from a man aged 18-30 years who had mild COVID-19 (a few samples of this study predate the infection). Cell type and time point are not known. CDR3 amino acids: CASSFSGTQYF. As DNA, the CDR3 is TGTGCCAGCAGTTTTTCGGGGACCCAGTACTTC.